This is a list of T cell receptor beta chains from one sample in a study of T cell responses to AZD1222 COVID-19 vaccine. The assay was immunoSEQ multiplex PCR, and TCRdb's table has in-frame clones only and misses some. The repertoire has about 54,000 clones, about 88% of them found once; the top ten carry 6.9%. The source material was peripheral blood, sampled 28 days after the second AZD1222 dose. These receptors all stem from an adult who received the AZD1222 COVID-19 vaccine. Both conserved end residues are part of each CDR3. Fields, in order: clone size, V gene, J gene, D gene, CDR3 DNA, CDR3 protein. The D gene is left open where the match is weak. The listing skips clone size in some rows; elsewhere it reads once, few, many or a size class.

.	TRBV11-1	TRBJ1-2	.	TGTGCCAGCAGCTTAAGCGATGGGGGCTATGGCTACACCTTC	CASSLSDGGYGYTF
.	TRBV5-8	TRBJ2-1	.	TGTGCCAGCAGCTTTAAAGGGAGGAATTACAATGAGCAGTTCTTC	CASSFKGRNYNEQFF
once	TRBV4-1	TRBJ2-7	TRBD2	TGCGCCAGCAGCCAAGCTAGGACTAGCGGAACCTACGAGCAGTACTTC	CASSQARTSGTYEQYF
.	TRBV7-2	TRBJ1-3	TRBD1	TGTGCCAGCAGCTTCCAGGGGGGGTCTGGAAACACCATATATTTT	CASSFQGGSGNTIYF
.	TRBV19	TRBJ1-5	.	TGTGCCAGTAGTATAGGGGTGAGTCAGCCCCAGCATTTT	CASSIGVSQPQHF
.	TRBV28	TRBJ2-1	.	TGTGCCAGCAGTTTCCTGGACGGTGAGCAGTTCTTC	CASSFLDGEQFF
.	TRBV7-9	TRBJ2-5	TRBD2	TGTGCCAGCAGCTCAGCCTTGGATAGCGGGGGGCAAGAGACCCAGTACTTC	CASSSALDSGGQETQYF
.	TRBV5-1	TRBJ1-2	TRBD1	TGCGCCAGCAGCTTGGATGACAGGGGAAAATTTGCTGGCTACACCTTC	CASSLDDRGKFAGYTF
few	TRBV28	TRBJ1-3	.	TGTGCCAGTTGTCACGGGACACCCAGCTCTGGAAACACCATATATTTT	CASCHGTPSSGNTIYF
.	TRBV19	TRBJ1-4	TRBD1	TGTGCCAGTAGTATTCTTTCCGGGACAGGGGATGAAAAACTGTTTTTT	CASSILSGTGDEKLFF
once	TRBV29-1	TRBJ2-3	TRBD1	TGCAGCGTTACCGGGACAGGCAGCGATACGCAGTATTTT	CSVTGTGSDTQYF
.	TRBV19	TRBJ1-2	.	TGTGCCAGTACCTTCTGGAGGAGCAATGGCTACACCTTC	CASTFWRSNGYTF
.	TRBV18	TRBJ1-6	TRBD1	TGTGCCAGCTCACATGACAGGGGAAGATCACCCCTCCACTTT	CASSHDRGRSPLHF
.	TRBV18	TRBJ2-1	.	TGTGCCAGCTCACCGACCCCAAGCCATGAGCAGTTCTTC	CASSPTPSHEQFF
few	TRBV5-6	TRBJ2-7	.	TGTGCCAGCAGCCCACAGGTTGGATGGGCCGAGCAGTACTTC	CASSPQVGWAEQYF
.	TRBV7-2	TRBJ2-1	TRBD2	TGTGCCAGCAGCTTCGGACTAGCGGGGGGTTGGGATGAGCAGTTCTTC	CASSFGLAGGWDEQFF
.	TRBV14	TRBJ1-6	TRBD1	TGTGCCAGCAGCCAGACGACAGGGGTCGATTCACCCCTCCACTTT	CASSQTTGVDSPLHF
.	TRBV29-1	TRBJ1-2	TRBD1	TGCACCACTTCACGAGGGGGCGCGGACTATGGCTACACCTTC	CTTSRGGADYGYTF
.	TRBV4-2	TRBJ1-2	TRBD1	TGTGCCAGCAGCCAAGATGACAGGGGAGATTATGGCCACACCTTC	CASSQDDRGDYGHTF
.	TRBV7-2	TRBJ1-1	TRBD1	TGTGCCAGCAGCTCACGGGACAGTCAGACTGAAGCTTTCTTT	CASSSRDSQTEAFF
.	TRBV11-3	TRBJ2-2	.	TGTGCCAGCAGCCCGAACACCGGGGAGCTGTTTTTT	CASSPNTGELFF
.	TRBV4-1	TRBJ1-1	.	TGCGCCAGCGGGAGGAACAGGAACACTGAAGCTTTCTTT	CASGRNRNTEAFF
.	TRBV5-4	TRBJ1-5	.	TGTGCCAGCAGCTTGGCCGGTCTGAATCAGCCCCAGCATTTT	CASSLAGLNQPQHF
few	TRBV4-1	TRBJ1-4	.	TGCGCCAGCAGCCAAGATGCCCCCCAGCAGGGCTTTAATGAAAAACTGTTTTTT	CASSQDAPQQGFNEKLFF
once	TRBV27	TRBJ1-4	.	TGTGCCGGCCCATCCAAGGATGAAAAACTGTTTTTT	CAGPSKDEKLFF
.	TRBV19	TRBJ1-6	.	TGTGCCAGTAGTCCTCGGACAGTCTATAATTCACCCCTCCACTTT	CASSPRTVYNSPLHF
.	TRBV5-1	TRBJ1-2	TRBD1	TGCGCCAGCAGCAAACACTCAAAGGAGGGACAGAGCTATGGCTACACCTTC	CASSKHSKEGQSYGYTF
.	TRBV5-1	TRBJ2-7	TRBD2	TGCGCCAGCAGCTTGGCTCTAGCGGGACCCTCCGAGCAGTACTTC	CASSLALAGPSEQYF
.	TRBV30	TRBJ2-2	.	TGTGCCTGGGGACGACAGACCACCGGAGAGCTGTTTTTT	CAWGRQTTGELFF
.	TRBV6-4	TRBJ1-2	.	TGTGCCAGCAGTGTCGTCCCGGGACGACTTGGCTATGGCTACACCTTC	CASSVVPGRLGYGYTF
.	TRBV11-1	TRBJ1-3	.	TGTGCCAGCAGCCCCGTTAGCTCTGGAAACACCATATATTTT	CASSPVSSGNTIYF
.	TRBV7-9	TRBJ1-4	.	TGTGCCAGCAGCTCTCCAGGGGTGACAGGTGAACTGTTTTTT	CASSSPGVTGELFF
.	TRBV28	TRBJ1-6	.	TGTGCCAGCAGCACCGGGACGGCTAATTCACCCCTCCACTTT	CASSTGTANSPLHF
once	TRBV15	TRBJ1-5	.	TGTGCCACCAGCAGTCTGGGTCCGCAGCCCCAGCATTTT	CATSSLGPQPQHF
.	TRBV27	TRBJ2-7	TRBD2	TGTGCCAGCAGTTTACCCCACCGGGAGGGGTTCGAGCAGTACTTC	CASSLPHREGFEQYF
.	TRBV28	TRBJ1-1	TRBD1	TGTGCCAGCAGTTTCGCTGGCAGGGGGAGGACTGAAGCTTTCTTT	CASSFAGRGRTEAFF
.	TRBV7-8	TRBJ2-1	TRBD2	TGTGCCAGCAGCAGCCGGAGACTAGCGGGGCCCAATGAGCAGTTCTTC	CASSSRRLAGPNEQFF
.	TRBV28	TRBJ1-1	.	TGTGCCAGCAGTTTGGCGGGACAGAACACTGAAGCTTTCTTT	CASSLAGQNTEAFF
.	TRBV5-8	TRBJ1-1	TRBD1	TGTGCCAGCAGCTTTGGGAACAGGGGTTATACTGAAGCTTTCTTT	CASSFGNRGYTEAFF
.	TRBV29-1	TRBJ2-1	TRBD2	TGCAGCGTCGCCACTAGCGGCAATGAGCAGTTCTTC	CSVATSGNEQFF
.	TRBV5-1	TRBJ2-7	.	TGCGCCAGCAGCCCACAGGGATCAAGCTACGAGCAGTACTTC	CASSPQGSSYEQYF
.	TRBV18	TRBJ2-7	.	TGTGCCAGCTCACCACCGCGGCAGGGGACCCTTTCCTACGAGCAGTACTTC	CASSPPRQGTLSYEQYF
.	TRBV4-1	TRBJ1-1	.	TGCGCCAGCAACAATCGACAGAACACTGAAGCTTTCTTT	CASNNRQNTEAFF
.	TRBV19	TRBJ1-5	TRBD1	TGTGCCAGTAGCCGGGGACAGGGCCCGAATGGGCCCCAGCATTTT	CASSRGQGPNGPQHF
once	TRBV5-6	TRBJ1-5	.	TGTGCCAGCAGCGCCCTGGGAGGCAATCAGCCCCAGCATTTT	CASSALGGNQPQHF
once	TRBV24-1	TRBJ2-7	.	TGTGCCACCAGTGATCCAACAGGGCTTAAGCAGTACTTC	CATSDPTGLKQYF
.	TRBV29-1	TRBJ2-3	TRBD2	TGCAGCGTCGGGACTAGCGGGGGGGCTGAAGATACGCAGTATTTT	CSVGTSGGAEDTQYF
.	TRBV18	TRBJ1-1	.	TGTGCCAGCTCAACCAATCCACCAGGGAGCACTGAAGCTTTCTTT	CASSTNPPGSTEAFF
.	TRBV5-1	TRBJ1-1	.	TGCGCCAGCAGCCGTCTCGCCTCGAACACTGAAGCTTTCTTT	CASSRLASNTEAFF
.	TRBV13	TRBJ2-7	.	TGTGCCAGCAGCTTAGGTGCATTGAGCGAGCAGTACTTC	CASSLGALSEQYF
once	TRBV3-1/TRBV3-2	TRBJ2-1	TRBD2	TGTGCCAGCAGGCCAAGACTAGTAGCGGGCTTTTCCAATGAGCAGTTCTTC	CASRPRLVAGFSNEQFF